This T cell receptor beta chain appears in the sequencing data of a study of T cell responses to AZD1222 COVID-19 vaccine. This clone was seen once. What it binds is not known. Libraries were prepared by immunoSEQ multiplex PCR; TCRdb keeps only in-frame clonotypes and omits some of them. This sample has 140,000 to 150,000 clones; 80% to 90% occur once, and the top ten carry around 1.5%. Findings and limits, study-wide: Baseline antibody screening turned up just six or seven seropositive AZD1222 recipients. Spike-specific TCR repertoires showed rising breadth and depth after two AZD1222 doses. Regions 160-218 and 743-854 dominated among vaccine-associated CD4 TCRs spanning spike. Donors were chiefly white British, with a greater number of females, and clonal diversity was perhaps underestimated.

The CDR3 contains 16 residues. Germline V gives CDR1 SGHTA, CDR2 FQGNSA. Trimming took 1 base from V and 2 from J, leaving 12 bases between them. This TCR came from an adult in good health. Sample: peripheral blood, taken on day 0 of AZD1222 vaccination. The rearrangement uses TRBV7-2 and TRBJ1-5; a possible D gene is TRBD1 (5 bases). In DNA, the CDR3 is TGTGCCAGCAGCTTAGGAGGGGCGAAAGGCAATCAGCCCCAGCATTTT. It translates to CASSLGGAKGNQPQHF.